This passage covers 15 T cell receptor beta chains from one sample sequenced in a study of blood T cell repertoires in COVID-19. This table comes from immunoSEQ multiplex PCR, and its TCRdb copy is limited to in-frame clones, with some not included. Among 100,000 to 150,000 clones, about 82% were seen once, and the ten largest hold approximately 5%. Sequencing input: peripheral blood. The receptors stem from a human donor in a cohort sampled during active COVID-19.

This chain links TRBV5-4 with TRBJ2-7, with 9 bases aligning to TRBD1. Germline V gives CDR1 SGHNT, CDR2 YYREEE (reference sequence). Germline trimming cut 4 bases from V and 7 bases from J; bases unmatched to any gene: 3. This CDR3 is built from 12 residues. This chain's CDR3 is CASSATGGEQYF. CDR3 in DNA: TGTGCCAGCAGCGCGACAGGGGGTGAGCAGTACTTC.

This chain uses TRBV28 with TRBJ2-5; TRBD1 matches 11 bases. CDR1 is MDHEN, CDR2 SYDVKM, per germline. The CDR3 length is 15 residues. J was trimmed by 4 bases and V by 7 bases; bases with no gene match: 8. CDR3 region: CASTLRGTGGETQYF. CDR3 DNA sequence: TGTGCCAGCACCCTTAGGGGGACAGGGGGAGAGACCCAGTACTTC. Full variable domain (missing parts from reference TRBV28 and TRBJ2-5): DVKVTQSSRYLVKRTGEKVFLECVQDMDHENMFWYRQDPGLGLRLIYFSYDVKMKEKGDIPEGYSVSREKKERFSLILESASTNQTSMYLCASTLRGTGGETQYFGPGTRLLVL.

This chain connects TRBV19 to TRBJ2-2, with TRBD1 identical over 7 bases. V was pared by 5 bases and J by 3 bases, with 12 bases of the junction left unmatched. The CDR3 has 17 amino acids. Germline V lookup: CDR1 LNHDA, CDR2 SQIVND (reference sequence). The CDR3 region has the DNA TGTGCCAGTAGTCGTAGACAGGGTACCACGTACACCGGGGAGCTGTTTTTT. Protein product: CASSRRQGTTYTGELFF.

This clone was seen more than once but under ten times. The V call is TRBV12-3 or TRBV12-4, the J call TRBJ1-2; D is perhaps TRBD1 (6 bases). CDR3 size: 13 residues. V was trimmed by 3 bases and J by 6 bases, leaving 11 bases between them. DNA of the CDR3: TGTGCCAGCAGTTTTGGGACACAGCATGGCTACACCTTC. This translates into CASSFGTQHGYTF.

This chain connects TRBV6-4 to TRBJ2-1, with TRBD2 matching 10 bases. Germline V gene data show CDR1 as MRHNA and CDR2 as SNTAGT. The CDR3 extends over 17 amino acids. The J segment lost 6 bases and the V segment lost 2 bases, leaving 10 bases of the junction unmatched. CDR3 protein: CASSDTLSSGSGNEQFF. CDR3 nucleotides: TGTGCCAGCAGTGACACGCTCTCTAGCGGGAGTGGCAATGAGCAGTTCTTC.

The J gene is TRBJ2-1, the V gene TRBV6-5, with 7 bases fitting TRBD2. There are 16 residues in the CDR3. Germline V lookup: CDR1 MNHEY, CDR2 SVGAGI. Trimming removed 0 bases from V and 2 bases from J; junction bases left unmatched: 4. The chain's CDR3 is CASSYSRGSTYNEQFF. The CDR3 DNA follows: TGTGCCAGCAGTTACTCACGCGGGAGCACCTACAATGAGCAGTTCTTC.

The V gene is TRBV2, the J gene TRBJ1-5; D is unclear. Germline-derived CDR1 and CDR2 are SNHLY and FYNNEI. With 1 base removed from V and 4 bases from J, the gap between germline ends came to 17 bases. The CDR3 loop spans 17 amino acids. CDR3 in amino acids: CASSEGPSGLGNQPQHF. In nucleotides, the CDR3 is TGTGCCAGCAGTGAAGGTCCATCAGGTCTTGGGAATCAGCCCCAGCATTTT.

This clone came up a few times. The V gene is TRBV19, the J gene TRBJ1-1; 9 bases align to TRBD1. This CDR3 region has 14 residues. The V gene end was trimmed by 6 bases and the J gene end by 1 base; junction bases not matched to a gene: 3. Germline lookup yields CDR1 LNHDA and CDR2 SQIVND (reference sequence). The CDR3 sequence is CASRGQGRNTEAFF. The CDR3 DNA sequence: TGTGCCAGTAGGGGACAGGGTCGGAACACTGAAGCTTTCTTT.

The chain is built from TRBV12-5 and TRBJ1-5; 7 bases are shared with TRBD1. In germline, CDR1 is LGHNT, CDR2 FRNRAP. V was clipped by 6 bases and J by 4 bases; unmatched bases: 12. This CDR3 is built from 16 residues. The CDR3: CASGPSLLQGNQPQHF. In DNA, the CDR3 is TGTGCTAGTGGCCCGAGCTTACTACAGGGGAATCAGCCCCAGCATTTT.

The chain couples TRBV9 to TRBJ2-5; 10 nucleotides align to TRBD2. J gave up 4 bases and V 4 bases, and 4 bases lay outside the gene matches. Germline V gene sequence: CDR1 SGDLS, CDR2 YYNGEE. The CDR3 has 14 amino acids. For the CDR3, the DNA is TGTGCCAGCAGCACTAGCGGGATGAGAGAGACCCAGTACTTC. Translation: CASSTSGMRETQYF.

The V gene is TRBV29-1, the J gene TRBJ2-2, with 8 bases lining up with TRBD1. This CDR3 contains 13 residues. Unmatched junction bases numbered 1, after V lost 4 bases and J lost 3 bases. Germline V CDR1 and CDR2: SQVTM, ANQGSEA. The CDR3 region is CSVGQGYTGELFF. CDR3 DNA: TGCAGCGTTGGACAGGGGTACACCGGGGAGCTGTTTTTT.

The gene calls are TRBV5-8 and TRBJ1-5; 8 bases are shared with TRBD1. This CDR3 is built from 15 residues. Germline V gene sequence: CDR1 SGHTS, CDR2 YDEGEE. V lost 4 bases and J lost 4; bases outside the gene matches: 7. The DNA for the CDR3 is TGTGCCAGCAGCGGAGGACAGGGTAGGAATCAGCCCCAGCATTTT. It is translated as CASSGGQGRNQPQHF.

CDR3 DNA: TGCGCCAGCAGCCCCCTACTCCAAGAGACCCAGTACTTC. Translation gives CASSPLLQETQYF. This chain joins TRBV5-1 and TRBJ2-5; D not certain. V lost 4 bases, J lost 1 base, and 8 bases lay in between. Germline CDR1 and CDR2: SGHRS and YFSETQ. The CDR3 consists of 13 residues.

CDR3: CASSLRSGTGISPLHF. The CDR3 region has the DNA TGTGCCAGCAGCCTGAGATCCGGGACAGGCATTTCACCCCTCCACTTT. This chain connects TRBV3-1 (or the pseudogene TRBV3-2) to TRBJ1-6; 8 bases match TRBD1. Germline values: CDR1 LGHDT, CDR2 YNNKEL (reference sequence). The CDR3 runs 16 residues. Trimming at V came to 4 bases and at J to 9 bases, leaving 11 bases not matched to a gene.

CDR3 sequence: CASSFLSSDHNEQFF. The DNA for the CDR3 is TGTGCCAGCAGCTTCCTATCTAGCGACCACAATGAGCAGTTCTTC. The chain has TRBV7-9 and TRBJ2-1; D may be TRBD2 (6 bases). The CDR3 runs to 15 residues. Trimming removed 3 bases from V and 5 bases from J, with 14 bases in between. Germline lookup yields CDR1 SEHNR and CDR2 FQNEAQ (reference sequence).